One and the same sample provided the 4 T cell receptor beta chains below, sequenced in a study of T cell responses to AZD1222 COVID-19 vaccine. Data came from immunoSEQ multiplex PCR; TCRdb stores just in-frame clones and leaves some out. The sample holds about 210,000 clones, about 95% seen once. Material: peripheral blood, obtained 28 days after the second dose of the MenACWY control vaccine. All receptors derive from an adult who received the MenACWY meningococcal vaccine as a control.

The rearrangement joins TRBV27 to TRBJ2-3; possibly TRBD1 for D (6 bases). CDR1 is MNHEY and CDR2 is SMNVEV in the germline V gene (reference sequence). There are 14 residues in the CDR3. V shed 6 bases and J shed 0 bases, with 10 bases lying between them. CDR3 loop: CASRDSSSTDTQYF. The CDR3 nucleotides are TGTGCCAGCAGGGACAGCTCAAGCACAGATACGCAGTATTTT.

This chain uses TRBV7-6 with TRBJ1-6, with TRBD1 matching over 10 bases. V shed 0 bases and J 10 bases; nucleotides not matched to a gene: 6. This CDR3 is 16 amino acids long. Looked up from germline, CDR1 is SGHVS and CDR2 is FNYEAQ. The CDR3, as DNA: TGTGCCAGCAGCTTAGCCGGACAGGGGGTAGGATCACCCCTCCACTTT. The encoded protein is CASSLAGQGVGSPLHF.

In DNA form, the CDR3 reads TGTGCCTGGACTCCACCTTGGGGGCCGCAAGAGACCCAGTACTTC. It codes for CAWTPPWGPQETQYF. The chain has TRBV30 and TRBJ2-5; weak D call: TRBD1 (6 bases). Germline lookup yields CDR1 GTSNPN and CDR2 SVGIG (reference sequence). With 4 bases removed from V and 2 bases from J, the gap between germline ends came to 17 bases. CDR3 length equals 15 residues.

This clone was seen only a few times. The chain carries TRBV6-1 and TRBJ1-1; D is possibly TRBD1 (5 bases). Trimming removed 3 bases at V and 6 bases at J, with 8 bases between. Per the germline V gene, CDR1 is MNHNS and CDR2 is SASEGT. The CDR3 contains 12 residues. This CDR3 is CASSDRVAEAFF. For the CDR3, the DNA is TGTGCCAGCAGTGACAGGGTCGCTGAAGCTTTCTTT.